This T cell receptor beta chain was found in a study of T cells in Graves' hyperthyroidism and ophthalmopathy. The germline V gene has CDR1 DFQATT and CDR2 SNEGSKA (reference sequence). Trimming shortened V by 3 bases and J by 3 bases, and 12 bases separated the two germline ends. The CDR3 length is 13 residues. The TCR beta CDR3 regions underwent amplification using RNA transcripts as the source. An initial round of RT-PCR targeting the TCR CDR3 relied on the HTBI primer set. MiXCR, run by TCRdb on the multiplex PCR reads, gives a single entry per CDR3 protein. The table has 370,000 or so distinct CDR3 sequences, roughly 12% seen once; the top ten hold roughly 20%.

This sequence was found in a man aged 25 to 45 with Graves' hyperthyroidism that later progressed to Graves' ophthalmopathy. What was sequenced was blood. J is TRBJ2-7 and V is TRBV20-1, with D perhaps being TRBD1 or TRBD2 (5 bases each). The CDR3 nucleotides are TGCAGTGCTAGCCAAGGGACCCTCTACGAGCAGTACTTC. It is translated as CSASQGTLYEQYF.